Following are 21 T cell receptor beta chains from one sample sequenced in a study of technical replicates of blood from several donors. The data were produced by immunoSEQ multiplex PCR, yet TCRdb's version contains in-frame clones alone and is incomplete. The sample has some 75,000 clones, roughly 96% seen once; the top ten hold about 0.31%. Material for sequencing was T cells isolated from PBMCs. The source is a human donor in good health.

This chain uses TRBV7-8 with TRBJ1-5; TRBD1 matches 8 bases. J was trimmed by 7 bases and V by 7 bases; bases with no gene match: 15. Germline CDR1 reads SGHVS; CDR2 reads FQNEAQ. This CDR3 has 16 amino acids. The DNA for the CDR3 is TGTGCCAGCACGCCGGATCGGACAGGGAGATACCAGCCCCAGCATTTT. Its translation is CASTPDRTGRYQPQHF.

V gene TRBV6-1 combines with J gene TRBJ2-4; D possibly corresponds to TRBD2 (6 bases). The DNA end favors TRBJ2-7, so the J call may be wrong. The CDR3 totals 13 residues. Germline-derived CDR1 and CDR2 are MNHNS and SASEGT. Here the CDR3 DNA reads TGTGCCAGCAGTGAAAGTGGGAGGCCCGAGCAGTACTTC. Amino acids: CASSESGRPEQYF.

The CDR3 DNA reads as TGTGCCATCGGGACAGCAGATTCTGAAAAACTGTTTTTT. Residues: CAIGTADSEKLFF. The J gene is TRBJ1-4, the V gene TRBV10-3; the match to TRBD1 covers 7 bases. Trimming took 8 bases from V and 7 from J; bases not matched to a gene: 7. Germline V gene sequence: CDR1 ENHRY, CDR2 SYGVKD. The CDR3 contains 13 residues.

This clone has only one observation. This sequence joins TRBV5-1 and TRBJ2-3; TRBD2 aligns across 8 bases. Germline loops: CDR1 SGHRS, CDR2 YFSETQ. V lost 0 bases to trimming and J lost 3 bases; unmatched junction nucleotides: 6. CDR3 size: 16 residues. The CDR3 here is CASSLAGGLVTDTQYF. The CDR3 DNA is TGCGCCAGCAGCTTGGCCGGGGGACTAGTTACAGATACGCAGTATTTT.

CDR3 in DNA: TGTGCCAGTAGTTTAGGGCCGTCCCCAAACCAAGAGACCCAGTACTTC. Its translation is CASSLGPSPNQETQYF. The chain has TRBV19 and TRBJ2-5; the D is unclear. The CDR3 spans 16 residues. Per germline, CDR1 LNHDA and CDR2 SQIVND (reference sequence). V was shortened by 5 bases and J by 0 bases, with 16 bases between the two germline ends.

The CDR3 nucleotides are TGTGCCTGGAACTCGGGGTCGAATGAAAAACTGTTTTTT. It codes for CAWNSGSNEKLFF. The gene calls are TRBV30 and TRBJ1-4, with D unresolved. CDR3 length: 13 residues. V gave up 4 bases and J gave up 5 bases, with 11 bases separating them. The germline V gene has CDR1 GTSNPN and CDR2 SVGIG (reference sequence).

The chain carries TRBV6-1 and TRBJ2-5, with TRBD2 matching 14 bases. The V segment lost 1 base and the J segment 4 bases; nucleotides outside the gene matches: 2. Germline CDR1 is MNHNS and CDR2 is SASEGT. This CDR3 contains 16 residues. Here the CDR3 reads CASSEGGLAGVETQYF. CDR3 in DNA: TGTGCCAGCAGTGAAGGGGGACTAGCGGGAGTAGAGACCCAGTACTTC.

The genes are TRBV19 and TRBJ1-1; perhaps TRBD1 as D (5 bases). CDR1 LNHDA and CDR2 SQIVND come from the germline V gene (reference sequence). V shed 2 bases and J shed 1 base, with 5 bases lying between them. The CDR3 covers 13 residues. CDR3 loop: CASSITGNTEAFF. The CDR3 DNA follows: TGTGCCAGTAGTATAACAGGGAACACTGAAGCTTTCTTT. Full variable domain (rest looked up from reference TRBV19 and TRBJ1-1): DGGITQSPKYLFRKEGQNVTLSCEQNLNHDAMYWYRQDPGQGLRLIYYSQIVNDFQKGDIAEGYSVSREKKESFPLTVTSAQKNPTAFYLCASSITGNTEAFFGQGTRLTVV.

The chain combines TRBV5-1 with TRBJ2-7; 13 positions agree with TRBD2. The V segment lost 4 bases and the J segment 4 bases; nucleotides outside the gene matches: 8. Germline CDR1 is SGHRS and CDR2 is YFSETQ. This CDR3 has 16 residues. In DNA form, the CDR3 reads TGCGCCAGCAGCACCAACGGACTAGCGGGAGATTACGAGCAGTACTTC. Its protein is CASSTNGLAGDYEQYF. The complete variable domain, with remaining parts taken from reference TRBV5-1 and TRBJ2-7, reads KAGVTQTPRYLIKTRGQQVTLSCSPISGHRSVSWYQQTPGQGLQFLFEYFSETQRNKGNFPGRFSGRQFSNSRSEMNVSTLELGDSALYLCASSTNGLAGDYEQYFGPGTRLTVT.

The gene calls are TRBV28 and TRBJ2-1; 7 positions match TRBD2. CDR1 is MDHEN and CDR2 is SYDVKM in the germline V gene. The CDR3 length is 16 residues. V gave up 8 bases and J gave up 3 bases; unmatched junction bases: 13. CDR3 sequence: CASCQGGQVNYNEQFF. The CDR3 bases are TGTGCCAGCTGCCAGGGAGGGCAGGTAAACTACAATGAGCAGTTCTTC.

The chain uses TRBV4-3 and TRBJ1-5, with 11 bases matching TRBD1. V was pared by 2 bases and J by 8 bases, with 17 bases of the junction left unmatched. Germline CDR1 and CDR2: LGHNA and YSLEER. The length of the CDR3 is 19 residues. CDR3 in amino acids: CASSQPRGIGQGAVEPQHF. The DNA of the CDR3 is TGCGCCAGCAGCCAACCCAGAGGCATTGGACAGGGGGCCGTAGAGCCCCAGCATTTT.

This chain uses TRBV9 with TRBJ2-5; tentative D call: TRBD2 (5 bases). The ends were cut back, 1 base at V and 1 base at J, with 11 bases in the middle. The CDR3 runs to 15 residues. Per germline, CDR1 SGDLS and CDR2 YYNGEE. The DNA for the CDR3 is TGTGCCAGCAGCGTAAGTCTCGGGATCCAAGAGACCCAGTACTTC. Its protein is CASSVSLGIQETQYF.

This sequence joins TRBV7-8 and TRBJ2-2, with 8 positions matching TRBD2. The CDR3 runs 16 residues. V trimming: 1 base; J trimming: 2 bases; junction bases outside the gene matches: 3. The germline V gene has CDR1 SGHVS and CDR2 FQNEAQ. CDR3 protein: CASSLVSGRNTGELFF. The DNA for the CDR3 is TGTGCCAGCAGCTTAGTCAGCGGGAGAAACACCGGGGAGCTGTTTTTT. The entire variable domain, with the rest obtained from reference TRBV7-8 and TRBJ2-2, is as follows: GAGVSQSPRYKVAKRGQDVALRCDPISGHVSLFWYQQALGQGPEFLTYFQNEAQLDKSGLPSDRFFAERPEGSVSTLKIQRTQQEDSAVYLCASSLVSGRNTGELFFGEGSRLTVL.

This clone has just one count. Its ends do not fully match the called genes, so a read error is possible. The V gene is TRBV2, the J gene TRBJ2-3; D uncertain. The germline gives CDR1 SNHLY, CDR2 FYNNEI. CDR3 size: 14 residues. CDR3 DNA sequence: TGTGCCGGCAGCGAGGAAGTTTCCACAGATACGCAGTATTTT. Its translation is CAGSEEVSTDTQYF.

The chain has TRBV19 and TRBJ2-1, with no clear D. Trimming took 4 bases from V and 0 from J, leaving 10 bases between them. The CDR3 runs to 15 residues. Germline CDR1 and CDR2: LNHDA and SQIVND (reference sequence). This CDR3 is CASSNNWASYNEQFF. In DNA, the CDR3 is TGTGCCAGTAGTAATAACTGGGCCTCCTACAATGAGCAGTTCTTC.

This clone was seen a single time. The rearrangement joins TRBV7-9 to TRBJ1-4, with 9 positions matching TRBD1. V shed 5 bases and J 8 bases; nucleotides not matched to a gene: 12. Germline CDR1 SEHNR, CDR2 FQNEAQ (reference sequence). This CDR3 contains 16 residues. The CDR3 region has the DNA TGTGCCAGCAGCCAAAGGGCGGGACAGGGAAGCGAAAAACTGTTTTTT. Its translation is CASSQRAGQGSEKLFF.

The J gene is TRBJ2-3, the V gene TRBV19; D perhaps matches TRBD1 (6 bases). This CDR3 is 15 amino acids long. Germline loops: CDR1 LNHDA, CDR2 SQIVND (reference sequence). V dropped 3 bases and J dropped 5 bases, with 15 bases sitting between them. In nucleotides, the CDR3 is TGTGCCAGTAGTATTTTATCCGCCAGGGGAGATACGCAGTATTTT. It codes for CASSILSARGDTQYF.

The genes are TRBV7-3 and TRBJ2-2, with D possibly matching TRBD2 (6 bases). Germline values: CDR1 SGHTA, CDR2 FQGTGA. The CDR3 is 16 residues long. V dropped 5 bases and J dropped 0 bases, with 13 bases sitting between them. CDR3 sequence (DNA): TGTGCCAGCAGCGACGCCAGCGGGTCGAACACCGGGGAGCTGTTTTTT. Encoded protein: CASSDASGSNTGELFF.

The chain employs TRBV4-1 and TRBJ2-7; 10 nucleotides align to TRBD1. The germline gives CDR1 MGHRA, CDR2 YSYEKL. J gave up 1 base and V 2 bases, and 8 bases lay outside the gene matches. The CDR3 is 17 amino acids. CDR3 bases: TGCGCCAGCAGCCAATTAGGACAGGGGGAAGGGTCCTACGAGCAGTACTTC. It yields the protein CASSQLGQGEGSYEQYF.

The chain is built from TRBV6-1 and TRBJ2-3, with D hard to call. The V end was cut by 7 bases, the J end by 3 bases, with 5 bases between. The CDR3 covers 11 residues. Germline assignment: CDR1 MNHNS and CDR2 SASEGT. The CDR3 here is CASTGTDTQYF. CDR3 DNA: TGTGCCAGCACAGGAACAGATACGCAGTATTTT.

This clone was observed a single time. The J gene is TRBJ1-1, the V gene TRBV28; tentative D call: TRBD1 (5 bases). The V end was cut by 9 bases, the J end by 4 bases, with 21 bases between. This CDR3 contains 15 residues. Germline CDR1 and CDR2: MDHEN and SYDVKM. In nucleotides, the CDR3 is TGTGCCAGTCTAAGGGATACGGGGGGAGGCACTGAAGCTTTCTTT. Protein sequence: CASLRDTGGGTEAFF.